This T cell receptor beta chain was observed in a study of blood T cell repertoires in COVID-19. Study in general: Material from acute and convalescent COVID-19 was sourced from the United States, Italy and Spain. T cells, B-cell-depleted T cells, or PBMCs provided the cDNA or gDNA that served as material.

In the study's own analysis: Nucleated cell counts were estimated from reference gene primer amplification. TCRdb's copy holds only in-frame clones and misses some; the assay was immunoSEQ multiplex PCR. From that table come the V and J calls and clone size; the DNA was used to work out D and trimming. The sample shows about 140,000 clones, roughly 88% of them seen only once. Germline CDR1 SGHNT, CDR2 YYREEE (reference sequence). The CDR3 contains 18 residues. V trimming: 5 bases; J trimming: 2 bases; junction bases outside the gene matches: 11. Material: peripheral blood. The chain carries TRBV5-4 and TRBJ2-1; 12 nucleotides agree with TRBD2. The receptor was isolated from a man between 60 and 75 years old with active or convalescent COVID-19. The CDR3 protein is CASRTGTSGLLTYNEQFF. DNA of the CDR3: TGTGCCAGCAGAACCGGGACTAGCGGGTTACTAACCTACAATGAGCAGTTCTTC. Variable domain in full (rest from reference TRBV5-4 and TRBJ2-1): ETGVTQSPTHLIKTRGQQVTLRCSSQSGHNTVSWYQQALGQGPQFIFQYYREEENGRGNFPPRFSGLQFPNYSSELNVNALELDDSALYLCASRTGTSGLLTYNEQFFGPGTRLTVL.